This TCR beta chain was identified in a study of T cells in women clearing cervical HPV infection. Study summary: Control women cleared a single incident HPV16 infection within 12 months.

Regarding this clone: Antigen specificity is unknown. The CDR3 end falls 3 residues outside the read, so it is completed with the germline J gene.

Deletions cut 1 base from V and 6 bases from J, with 16 bases between. The CDR3 has 15 residues. CDR1 LNHDA and CDR2 SQIVND come from the germline V gene (reference sequence). Measured with immunoSEQ multiplex PCR; TCRdb has only the in-frame clones, and not every one. The sample data list roughly 20,000 clones. Study-level points and caveats: Each sample's T-cell count was unknown, possibly confounding richness. Cases and controls were distinguished at AUC 0.65 to 0.85 by richness and V genes.

This clonotype originated in a woman between 18 and 75 years old with a cervical HPV16 infection that either progressed to CIN3+ or cleared (not recorded which). The chain links TRBV19 to TRBJ2-7; D ambiguous. The sample consisted of blood buffy coat. The CDR3 region is CASSIGASMVSEQYF. The covered CDR3 bases are TGTGCCAGTAGTATAGGGGCCTCCATGGTATCCGAG. Filled out from reference TRBV19 and TRBJ2-7, the complete variable domain reads DGGITQSPKYLFRKEGQNVTLSCEQNLNHDAMYWYRQDPGQGLRLIYYSQIVNDFQKGDIAEGYSVSREKKESFPLTVTSAQKNPTAFYLCASSIGASMVSEQYFGPGTRLTVT.